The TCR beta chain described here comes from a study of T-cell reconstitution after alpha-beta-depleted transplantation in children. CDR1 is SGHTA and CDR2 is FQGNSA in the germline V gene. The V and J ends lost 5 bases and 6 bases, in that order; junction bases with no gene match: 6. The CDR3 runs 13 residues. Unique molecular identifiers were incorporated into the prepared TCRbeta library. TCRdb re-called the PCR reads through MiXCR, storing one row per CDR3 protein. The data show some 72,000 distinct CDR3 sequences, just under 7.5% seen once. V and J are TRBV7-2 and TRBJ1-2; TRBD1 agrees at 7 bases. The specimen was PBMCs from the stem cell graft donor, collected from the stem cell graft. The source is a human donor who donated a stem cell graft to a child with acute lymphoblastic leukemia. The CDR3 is CASSTRQGHGYTF. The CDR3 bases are TGTGCCAGCAGCACCCGACAGGGACATGGCTACACCTTC.